This entry lists 24 T cell receptor beta chains sequenced from one sample in a study of cytomegalovirus exposure and HLA in healthy donors. It was with 60 Vbeta and 13 Jbeta primers that the PCR ran. The method was immunoSEQ multiplex PCR; TCRdb's version includes in-frame clones alone and lacks a portion of them. The sample shows roughly 77,000 clones, over 9% of them seen only once. Sequences were obtained from PBMCs. Source of these receptors: a man between 60 and 75 years old in good health and CMV-seropositive.

The gene calls are TRBV2 and TRBJ2-3; TRBD2 aligns across 8 bases. The CDR3 runs 15 residues. Germline assignment: CDR1 SNHLY and CDR2 FYNNEI. Trimming cost V 5 bases and J 3 bases; bases outside gene matches: 7. CDR3 coding DNA: TGTGCCAGCAGTCCCCGGGGACTAGTGACAGATACGCAGTATTTT. Its translation is CASSPRGLVTDTQYF.

The chain links TRBV28 to TRBJ2-7, with 12 bases that match TRBD1. The CDR3 is 13 residues long. V was pared by 6 bases and J by 5 bases, with 2 bases of the junction left unmatched. The germline V gene encodes CDR1 MDHEN and CDR2 SYDVKM. The CDR3 spells CASRGTGGHEQYF. The DNA of the CDR3 is TGTGCCAGCAGAGGGACAGGGGGCCACGAGCAGTACTTC.

The CDR3 protein is CASSWGRTREDYGYTF. CDR3 coding DNA: TGTGCCAGCAGCTGGGGCCGGACGAGGGAGGACTATGGCTACACCTTC. The rearrangement links TRBV5-4 to TRBJ1-2, with D perhaps matching TRBD1 (5 bases). The V gene's germline CDR1 is SGHNT and CDR2 YYREEE (reference sequence). V was shortened by 3 bases and J by 3 bases, with 18 bases between the two germline ends. CDR3 length: 16 amino acids.

In its sample, this clone was seen a few times. This sequence joins TRBV18 and TRBJ2-1; a possible D gene is TRBD1 (5 bases). The germline V gene has CDR1 KGHSH and CDR2 LQKENI. V was shortened by 3 bases and J by 10 bases, with 13 bases between the two germline ends. The CDR3 contains 13 residues. CDR3 protein: CASSPLQGGEQFF. CDR3 DNA: TGTGCCAGCTCACCCCTCCAGGGTGGCGAGCAGTTCTTC.

The chain is built from TRBV15 and TRBJ2-4, with a weak D call TRBD1 (6 bases). The V end lost 0 bases, the J end lost 2 bases, and 11 bases lay between the germline ends. The CDR3 sequence is 16 residues long. CDR1 and CDR2 (germline): LNHNV, YYDKDF (reference sequence). CDR3 nucleotides: TGTGCCACCAGCAGAGAGGGGGCGAGAACCAAAAACATTCAGTACTTC. Its translation is CATSREGARTKNIQYF.

J is TRBJ2-7 and V is TRBV9; 8 nucleotides align to TRBD2. This CDR3 contains 17 residues. V dropped 3 bases and J dropped 1; count of bases not matched to a gene: 12. Germline V gene lookup returns CDR1 SGDLS and CDR2 YYNGEE. This chain's CDR3 is CASSAGGGQGPSYEQYF. The CDR3, as DNA: TGTGCCAGCAGCGCCGGGGGGGGGCAGGGCCCGTCCTACGAGCAGTACTTC.

In this sample, this clone turned up a few times. The chain recombines TRBV6-4 with TRBJ2-5; 7 nucleotides match TRBD1. The germline V gene encodes CDR1 MRHNA and CDR2 SNTAGT. V lost 9 bases, J lost 3 bases, and 13 bases stayed unmatched. The CDR3 spans 15 residues. The CDR3: CASRVTGFRKETQYF. The CDR3, as DNA: TGTGCCAGTCGGGTGACAGGGTTTAGGAAAGAGACCCAGTACTTC.

The chain has TRBV6-5 and TRBJ2-3, with a possible D match to TRBD2 (7 bases). Trimming stripped 0 bases from V and 2 bases from J, with 12 bases between. The CDR3 length is 16 residues. Germline V gene data show CDR1 as MNHEY and CDR2 as SVGAGI. The CDR3 spells CASSYSGGAYTDTQYF. The CDR3 DNA follows: TGTGCCAGCAGTTACTCGGGGGGGGCCTACACAGATACGCAGTATTTT.

The chain carries TRBV2 and TRBJ2-1, with D possibly matching TRBD1 (5 bases). The V gene lost 8 bases and the J gene lost 7 bases, with 15 bases spanning the gap. This CDR3 has 13 residues. CDR1 and CDR2 (germline): SNHLY, FYNNEI. The CDR3 loop is CASSGSGLNEQFF. CDR3 in DNA: TGTGCCAGCTCAGGGTCAGGCTTGAATGAGCAGTTCTTC.

In this sample, this clone turned up a few times. This specimen includes other DNA sequences encoding the same CDR3. The chain employs TRBV18 and TRBJ2-7; possible D gene TRBD2, 5 bases. The CDR3 sequence is 13 residues long. V gave up 2 bases and J gave up 7 bases, with 12 bases separating them. The germline gives CDR1 KGHSH, CDR2 LQKENI. The DNA for the CDR3 is TGTGCCAGCTCACCAAATAGAGGGAATGAGCAGTACGTC. Protein sequence: CASSPNRGNEQYV.

This clone appeared a few times. The V call is TRBV6-5, the J call TRBJ2-5; 11 bases are shared with TRBD2. The CDR3 has 16 amino acids. Losses at the gene ends were 4 bases for V and 10 bases for J; bases not matched to a gene: 14. Looked up from germline, CDR1 is MNHEY and CDR2 is SVGAGI. The CDR3 loop is CASSSPRTSGLFSQYF. Here the CDR3 DNA reads TGTGCCAGCAGTTCCCCCCGGACTAGCGGGTTATTCAGCCAGTACTTC.

This clone was counted between two and nine times. This sequence joins TRBV7-8 and TRBJ2-3, with 7 positions matching TRBD1. CDR3 length equals 14 residues. Germline assignment: CDR1 SGHVS and CDR2 FQNEAQ. V shed 4 bases and J 2 bases; nucleotides not matched to a gene: 3. CDR3 DNA: TGTGCCAGCAGCTATGGGACAGACACAGATACGCAGTATTTT. Amino acids: CASSYGTDTDTQYF.

This clone was seen a few times. The chain links TRBV9 to TRBJ1-2; 9 positions agree with TRBD1. The CDR3 contains 16 residues. With V trimmed by 3 bases and J by 8 bases, 14 bases remained unmatched. Looked up from germline, CDR1 is SGDLS and CDR2 is YYNGEE. The CDR3 DNA is TGTGCCAGCAGCGGTGGACCGGGACAGGGAATGCGGGGCTACACCTTC. It specifies CASSGGPGQGMRGYTF.

The chain uses TRBV19 and TRBJ1-1, with 7 bases identical to TRBD1. Germline CDR1 and CDR2: LNHDA and SQIVND (reference sequence). The CDR3 runs 14 residues. V dropped 7 bases and J dropped 1; count of bases not matched to a gene: 6. The CDR3: CASKSRDRNTEAFF. DNA for the CDR3: TGTGCCAGTAAATCCCGGGACAGGAACACTGAAGCTTTCTTT.

This chain links TRBV2 with TRBJ1-4, with D unclear. With 2 bases removed from V and 4 bases from J, the gap between germline ends came to 8 bases. Germline CDR1 SNHLY, CDR2 FYNNEI. This CDR3 is built from 14 residues. The CDR3 region is CASSERGRNEKLFF. The CDR3 DNA follows: TGTGCCAGCAGTGAAAGAGGGCGTAATGAAAAACTGTTTTTT.

V is TRBV4-2 and J is TRBJ2-2; no reliable D call. CDR1 is LGHNA, CDR2 YNFKEQ, per germline. The V and J ends lost 10 bases and 4 bases respectively, with 16 bases between them. CDR3 size: 14 residues. Written as DNA, the CDR3 is TGTGCCATCTCTACCGACTTGGGCACCGGGGAGCTGTTTTTT. It is translated as CAISTDLGTGELFF.

Only a few counts were recorded for this clone. V and J are TRBV10-3 and TRBJ2-3; 15 positions agree with TRBD2. The junction had 6 bases not matched to a gene; V was cut back by 6 bases and J by 5 bases. CDR1 is ENHRY, CDR2 SYGVKD, per germline. The CDR3 spans 16 residues. Written as DNA, the CDR3 is TGTGCCATCAGGAGGACTAGCGGGGGGGAACTAGATACGCAGTATTTT. It yields the protein CAIRRTSGGELDTQYF.

This sequence joins TRBV5-6 and TRBJ2-7; TRBD1 agrees at 8 bases. Germline assignment: CDR1 SGHDT and CDR2 YYEEEE. The V and J ends lost 3 bases and 7 bases, in that order; junction bases with no gene match: 6. The CDR3 extends over 13 amino acids. CDR3 bases: TGTGCCAGCAGCTACCAGGGGGCCGGGGAGCAGTACGTC. Its translation: CASSYQGAGEQYV.

This clone was recorded a few times. This chain connects TRBV5-5 to TRBJ1-4, with D possibly being TRBD1 (6 bases). The CDR3 extends over 15 amino acids. In germline, CDR1 is SGHKS, CDR2 YYEKEE (reference sequence). The V and J ends lost 0 bases and 5 bases respectively, with 11 bases between them. The CDR3 DNA is TGTGCCAGCAGCTTGGGCGGACAGAGAAATGAAAAACTGTTTTTT. Translating gives CASSLGGQRNEKLFF.

The chain combines TRBV4-2 with TRBJ2-6; TRBD1 aligns across 7 bases. Germline trimming cut 1 base from V and 0 bases from J; bases unmatched to any gene: 15. In germline, CDR1 is LGHNA, CDR2 YNFKEQ. The CDR3 is made up of 21 amino acids. The CDR3 DNA follows: TGTGCCAGCAGCCAAGCCTATTGGGACAGTCGTCAGGGCTCTGGGGCCAACGTCCTGACTTTC. It translates to CASSQAYWDSRQGSGANVLTF.

Comments on this clone: At one boundary the junction diverges from the germline segment, which might be a read error. The chain combines TRBV9 with TRBJ1-5; no definite D call. CDR1 and CDR2 from the germline V gene are SGDLS and YYNGEE. This CDR3 has 13 amino acids. The CDR3: CASSVGSNHPQHF. CDR3 coding DNA: TGTGCCAGCAGCGTAGGTAGCAATCATCCCCAGCATTTT. The whole variable domain, remainder taken from reference TRBV9 and TRBJ1-5, is DSGVTQTPKHLITATGQRVTLRCSPRSGDLSVYWYQQSLDQGLQFLIQYYNGEERAKGNILERFSAQQFPDLHSELNLSSLELGDSALYFCASSVGSNHPQHFGDGTRLSIL.

This chain links TRBV6-5 with TRBJ2-2, with TRBD1 matching 9 bases. Looked up from germline, CDR1 is MNHEY and CDR2 is SVGAGI. CDR3 length: 15 amino acids. With 6 bases clipped from V and 4 bases from J, the junction kept 6 bases outside the gene matches. CDR3 nucleotide sequence: TGTGCCAGCAGACCACAGGGGGCGGGCACCGGGGAGCTGTTTTTT. Its translation is CASRPQGAGTGELFF.

The CDR3, as DNA: TGCGCCAGCAGCTCAGTACCCCTAGCGGGAGAAGGAGATACGCAGTATTTT. Amino acid sequence: CASSSVPLAGEGDTQYF. The genes are TRBV5-1 and TRBJ2-3; 10 bases map to TRBD2. The germline gives CDR1 SGHRS, CDR2 YFSETQ. Losses at the gene ends were 3 bases for V and 5 bases for J; bases not matched to a gene: 12. The CDR3 runs to 17 residues.

This clone was found a few times. The chain links TRBV2 to TRBJ1-2; the D gene is possibly TRBD1 (5 bases). V was trimmed by 4 bases and J by 6 bases, leaving 24 bases between them. Per germline, CDR1 SNHLY and CDR2 FYNNEI. The CDR3 consists of 17 residues. The CDR3 region is CASSVRAGPYQGDGYTF. The CDR3 DNA follows: TGTGCCAGCAGTGTACGCGCAGGGCCATACCAGGGCGATGGCTACACCTTC.